The rows below give T cell receptor beta chains drawn from one sample of a study of blood T cells in healthy people across ages. TCRdb itself ran the 5' RACE reads through MiXCR, one entry per CDR3 protein. Here the sample spans approximately 800,000 distinct CDR3 sequences, about 26% being singletons. In addition, the sample was reused for a study of T cells of mothers and their children.

The sequencing sample was made of blood. Source of these receptors: a boy between 10 and 17 years old in good health. The CDR3 runs from the conserved cysteine through the conserved F or W.

V: TRBV6-5; J: TRBJ1-1; CDR3: CASIGPGYRTEAFF
V: TRBV28; J: TRBJ2-2; CDR3: CASSLWVANTGELFF
V: TRBV7-3; J: TRBJ2-5; CDR3: CASSRTGGLRETQYF
V: TRBV7-2; J: TRBJ2-5; CDR3: CASSLALRASGGRLQETQYF
V: TRBV7-2; J: TRBJ2-4; CDR3: CASSLTRTVKNIQYF
V: TRBV12-5; J: TRBJ1-5; CDR3: CASGLNGQPQHF
V: TRBV7-9; J: TRBJ2-4; CDR3: CASSLGTGEAKNIQYF
V: TRBV24-1; J: TRBJ2-5; CDR3: CATSDSGTGLETQYF
V: TRBV7-8; J: TRBJ2-3; CDR3: CTSSLGPDDTQYF
V: TRBV5-1; J: NA; CDR3: CASSLIAVTGGPEQFF